Detailed here is one T cell receptor (beta chain). Its matching antigen is unknown. This specimen comes from a study of shared clonotypes between healthy human individuals. In the study overall: Three CD4 naive, three CD4 memory, two CD8 naive and one CD8 memory plate were used per donor.

General observations from the study: Generation of non-shared clonotypes was less probable than generation of clonotypes shared by all four donors. The study generally estimated greater richness for naive than memory subsets.

The CDR3 runs to 14 residues. V gave up 3 bases and J gave up 4 bases, with 10 bases separating them. Germline lookup yields CDR1 LNHDA and CDR2 SQIVND (reference sequence). The assay was run at deep level. The table came from immunoSEQ multiplex PCR; TCRdb's copy has only in-frame clones and leaves some out. Of some 2.4 million clones in the sample, over 85% are singletons; the top ten hold 0.36%. Sequencing was done on a sample of naive CD4+ T cells from PBMCs. The subset was: CD45RA+ positively selected. The rearrangement links TRBV19 to TRBJ1-5; D remains unclear. The TCR sequence derives from a man between 18 and 29 years old in good health. Some clones in this sample may be carry-over from other donors' samples. CDR3 protein: CASSMFLKNQPQHF. DNA of the CDR3: TGTGCCAGTAGTATGTTCCTAAAGAATCAGCCCCAGCATTTT.